These 13 T cell receptor beta chains came from one sample sequenced in a study of PD-1 blockade in classical Hodgkin lymphoma. Time point of the sample: cycle 4 day 1 (C4D1), after six to seven weeks of nivolumab. All patients relapsed after autologous stem cell transplantation, and brentuximab vedotin exposure varied. Negative selection with magnetic separation was used to purify CD4+ T cells from thawed PBMCs. Sequencing used immunoSEQ multiplex PCR; TCRdb keeps in-frame clones, though not all of them. Found here are tens of thousands of clones, approximately 78% of them singletons; the top ten hold approximately 0.62%. The source material was CD4+ T cells from blood, sampled before the fourth cycle of nivolumab. All receptors come from a human donor with classical Hodgkin lymphoma.

The chain carries TRBV5-1 and TRBJ2-3; the match to TRBD1 covers 9 bases. This CDR3 region has 16 residues. After removal of 4 bases from V and 2 bases from J, the junction contained 8 bases not matched to a gene. Germline V gives CDR1 SGHRS, CDR2 YFSETQ. The chain's CDR3 is CASSESGTGNTDTQYF. The DNA of the CDR3 is TGCGCCAGCAGCGAGTCCGGGACAGGGAACACAGATACGCAGTATTTT.

This clone was counted only a few times. This chain links TRBV6-5 with TRBJ1-5, with unresolved D. The CDR3 loop spans 13 amino acids. Per the germline V gene, CDR1 is MNHEY and CDR2 is SVGAGI. Trimming took 8 bases from V and 1 from J, leaving 9 bases between them. The CDR3 loop reads CASAKGSNQPQHF. The CDR3 nucleotides are TGTGCCAGCGCTAAAGGGAGCAATCAGCCCCAGCATTTT.

The chain carries TRBV7-9 and TRBJ1-2; 7 bases map to TRBD1. The CDR3 contains 15 residues. V gave up 5 bases and J gave up 4 bases; unmatched junction bases: 10. Germline values: CDR1 SEHNR, CDR2 FQNEAQ (reference sequence). In DNA form, the CDR3 reads TGTGCCAGCAGCACCGGACAGGTAGACAGCTATGGCTACACCTTC. As protein: CASSTGQVDSYGYTF.

The rearrangement uses TRBV19 and TRBJ1-5; the match to TRBD1 covers 7 bases. The junction had 9 bases not matched to a gene; V was cut back by 4 bases and J by 6 bases. CDR3 length equals 15 residues. Looked up from germline, CDR1 is LNHDA and CDR2 is SQIVND (reference sequence). The CDR3 loop reads CASSRPGGGGQPQHF. The CDR3 DNA reads as TGTGCCAGTAGTAGACCAGGGGGAGGCGGTCAGCCCCAGCATTTT.

V and J are TRBV9 and TRBJ2-2; no clear D gene. The CDR3 extends over 13 amino acids. CDR1 and CDR2 from the germline V gene are SGDLS and YYNGEE. V was shortened by 6 bases and J by 4 bases, with 10 bases between the two germline ends. CDR3 in amino acids: CASTDSSTGELFF. In nucleotides, the CDR3 is TGTGCCAGCACCGACTCGAGCACCGGGGAGCTGTTTTTT.

V usage is TRBV18 and J usage is TRBJ2-7; perhaps D is TRBD1 or TRBD2 (6 bases each). Germline lookup yields CDR1 KGHSH and CDR2 LQKENI. The V end was cut by 4 bases, the J end by 2 bases, with 24 bases between. The CDR3 has 18 residues. Here the CDR3 reads CASSRGGIRNSYPYEQYF. The DNA of the CDR3 is TGTGCCAGCTCACGAGGGGGGATCAGGAACTCTTACCCCTACGAGCAGTACTTC.

J is TRBJ2-3 and V is TRBV5-1; 10 bases map to TRBD2. The CDR3 sequence is 15 residues long. Trimming at V came to 4 bases and at J to 3 bases, leaving 5 bases not matched to a gene. Germline CDR1 and CDR2: SGHRS and YFSETQ. The CDR3 loop reads CASSLSGGETDTQYF. CDR3 in DNA: TGCGCCAGCAGCCTCAGCGGGGGGGAAACAGATACGCAGTATTTT. The full variable domain, with the rest looked up from reference TRBV5-1 and TRBJ2-3, is KAGVTQTPRYLIKTRGQQVTLSCSPISGHRSVSWYQQTPGQGLQFLFEYFSETQRNKGNFPGRFSGRQFSNSRSEMNVSTLELGDSALYLCASSLSGGETDTQYFGPGTRLTVL.

This clone was seen more than once but under ten times. This specimen includes other DNA sequences encoding the same CDR3. The chain carries TRBV5-1 and TRBJ1-3; D remains ambiguous. Germline CDR1 is SGHRS and CDR2 is YFSETQ. This CDR3 contains 14 residues. The germline V and J ends were trimmed by 1 base and 0 bases, with 5 bases remaining between them. The CDR3 DNA reads TGCGCCAGCAGCTTGCCCGGCTCTGGAAACACCATATATTTT. Its translation is CASSLPGSGNTIYF.

CDR3 amino acids: CASSSLAGGVAKNIQYF. The CDR3, as DNA: TGTGCCAGCAGTTCGCTAGCGGGGGGGGTAGCCAAAAACATTCAGTACTTC. The V call is TRBV27, the J call TRBJ2-4, with 12 bases fitting TRBD2. J gave up 0 bases and V 4 bases, and 4 bases lay outside the gene matches. Germline V CDR1 and CDR2: MNHEY, SMNVEV (reference sequence). The CDR3 covers 17 residues.

This sequence joins TRBV7-6 and TRBJ2-2; 9 bases match TRBD2. This CDR3 region has 16 residues. The J segment lost 5 bases and the V segment lost 3 bases, leaving 7 bases of the junction unmatched. Germline CDR1 is SGHVS and CDR2 is FNYEAQ. CDR3 protein: CASSFYSGGVTGELFF. The CDR3 coding sequence is TGTGCCAGCAGCTTTTATAGCGGGGGAGTGACCGGGGAGCTGTTTTTT.

The genes are TRBV6-5 and TRBJ2-2; TRBD1 is a possible D gene (5 bases). From germline, CDR1 is MNHEY and CDR2 SVGAGI. Trimming stripped 7 bases from V and 5 bases from J, with 11 bases between. This CDR3 has 13 residues. This chain's CDR3 is CASTTTETGELFF. DNA of the CDR3: TGTGCCAGCACCACGACAGAGACCGGGGAGCTGTTTTTT.

This clone was picked up one time. The chain combines TRBV5-1 with TRBJ1-4; 8 bases are shared with TRBD1. Germline lookup yields CDR1 SGHRS and CDR2 YFSETQ. V trimming: 4 bases; J trimming: 8 bases; junction bases outside the gene matches: 10. The CDR3 totals 15 residues. The CDR3 nucleotides are TGCGCCAGCAGCCCCCAGGGGGCCCCATTGGAAAAACTGTTTTTT. Translating gives CASSPQGAPLEKLFF.

The chain has TRBV18 and TRBJ1-1, with 9 bases lining up with TRBD1. This CDR3 region has 11 residues. CDR1 KGHSH and CDR2 LQKENI come from the germline V gene. V gave up 3 bases and J gave up 10 bases; unmatched junction bases: 0. The CDR3 sequence is CASSPGQGAFF. The CDR3 nucleotides read TGTGCCAGCTCACCGGGACAGGGAGCTTTCTTT.